This T cell receptor (beta chain) was profiled in a study of blood T cell repertoires in COVID-19. The age range of participants was 18 to 89 years, with residence in about two dozen US areas. Donors of Cohort 3 who recovered were those that had two negative PCRs, clearance, or symptom resolution. The assay was immunoSEQ multiplex PCR, and TCRdb's table has in-frame clones only and misses some. The sample carries a few hundred thousand clones, roughly 87% recorded once. V was cut by 5 bases and J by 5 bases, with 9 bases left in between. In germline, CDR1 is SNHLY, CDR2 FYNNEI. This CDR3 has 13 residues.

Material for sequencing was PBMCs or T cells enriched from blood (not recorded which). The genes are TRBV2 and TRBJ2-2; D not resolved. This receptor was taken from a woman aged 25 to 39 who had recovered from COVID-19. The CDR3 region has the DNA TGTGCCAGCAGTCCACAGACAACCGGGGAGCTGTTTTTT. It codes for CASSPQTTGELFF.